This TCR beta chain was identified in a study of T cell repertoires in cytomegalovirus infection. Germline V lookup: CDR1 MGHRA, CDR2 YSYEKL. This CDR3 has 15 residues. V was clipped by 4 bases and J by 5 bases, with 17 bases between them. General observations from the study: The cumulative frequency of public TCR beta families identified carriers of CMV plus the relevant HLA. The response measured ex vivo was dominated by TCR beta clonotypes (HLA-C-restricted and CMV-specific).

As regards this clonotype: Its antigen is unidentified.

TCRdb re-called the reads with MiXCR, one entry per CDR3 protein. Seen here are 57,000 or so distinct CDR3 sequences, roughly 32% observed once, and the top ten hold about three quarters. Specimen: PBMCs, sequenced either directly or after in vitro stimulation (not recorded which). This chain joins TRBV4-1 and TRBJ1-1; possible D gene TRBD1, 5 bases. This TCR came from a human donor in good health (CMV status not recorded). Some clones in this sample may be carry-over from other donors' samples. CDR3 amino acids: CASSPHVGRETEAFF. CDR3 nucleotide sequence: TGCGCCAGCAGCCCCCATGTAGGCAGGGAGACTGAAGCTTTCTTT.